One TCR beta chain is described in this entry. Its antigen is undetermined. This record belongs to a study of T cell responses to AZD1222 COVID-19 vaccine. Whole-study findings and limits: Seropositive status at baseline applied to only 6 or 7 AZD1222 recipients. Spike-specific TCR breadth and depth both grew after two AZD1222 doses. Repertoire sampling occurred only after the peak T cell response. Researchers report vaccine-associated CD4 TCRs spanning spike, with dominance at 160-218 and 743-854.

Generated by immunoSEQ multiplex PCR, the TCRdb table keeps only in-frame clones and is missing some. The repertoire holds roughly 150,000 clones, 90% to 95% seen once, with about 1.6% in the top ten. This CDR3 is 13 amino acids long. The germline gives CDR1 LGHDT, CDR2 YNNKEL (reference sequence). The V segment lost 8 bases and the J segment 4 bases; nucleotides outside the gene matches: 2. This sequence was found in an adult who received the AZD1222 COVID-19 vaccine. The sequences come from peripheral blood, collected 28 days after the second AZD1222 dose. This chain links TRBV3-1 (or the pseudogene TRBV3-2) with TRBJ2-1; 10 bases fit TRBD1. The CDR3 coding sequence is TGTGCCAGCGGACAGGGGGGGTACAATGAGCAGTTCTTC. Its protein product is CASGQGGYNEQFF.